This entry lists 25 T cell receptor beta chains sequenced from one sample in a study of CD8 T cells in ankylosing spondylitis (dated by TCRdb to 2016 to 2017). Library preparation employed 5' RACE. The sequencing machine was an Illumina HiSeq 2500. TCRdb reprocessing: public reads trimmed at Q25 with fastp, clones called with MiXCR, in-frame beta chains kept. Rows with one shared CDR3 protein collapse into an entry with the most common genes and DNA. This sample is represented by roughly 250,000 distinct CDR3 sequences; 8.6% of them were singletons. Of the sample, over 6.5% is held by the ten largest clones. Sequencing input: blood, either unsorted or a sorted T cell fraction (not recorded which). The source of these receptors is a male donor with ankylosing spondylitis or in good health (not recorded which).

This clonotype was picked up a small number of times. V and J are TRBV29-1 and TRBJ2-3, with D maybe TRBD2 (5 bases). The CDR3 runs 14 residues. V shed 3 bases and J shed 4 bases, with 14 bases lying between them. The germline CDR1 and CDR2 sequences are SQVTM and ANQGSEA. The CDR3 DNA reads TGCAGCGTTGAGGAGGAGTCCGACGCAGATACGCAGTATTTT. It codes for CSVEEESDADTQYF.

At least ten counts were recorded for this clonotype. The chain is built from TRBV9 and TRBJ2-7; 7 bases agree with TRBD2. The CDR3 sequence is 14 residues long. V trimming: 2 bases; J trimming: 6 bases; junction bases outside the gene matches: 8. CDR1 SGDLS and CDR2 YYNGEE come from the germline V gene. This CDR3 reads CASSVGGSNSEQYF. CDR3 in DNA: TGTGCCAGCAGCGTTGGCGGGAGTAATTCCGAGCAGTACTTC. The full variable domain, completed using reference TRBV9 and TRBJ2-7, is DSGVTQTPKHLITATGQRVTLRCSPRSGDLSVYWYQQSLDQGLQFLIQYYNGEERAKGNILERFSAQQFPDLHSELNLSSLELGDSALYFCASSVGGSNSEQYFGPGTRLTVT.

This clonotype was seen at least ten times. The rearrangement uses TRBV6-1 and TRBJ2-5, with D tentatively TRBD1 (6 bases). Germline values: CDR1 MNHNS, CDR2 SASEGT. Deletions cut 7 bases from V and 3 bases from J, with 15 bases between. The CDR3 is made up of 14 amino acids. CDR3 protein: CASTPLTGEETQYF. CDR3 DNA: TGTGCCAGCACCCCACTGACAGGAGAAGAGACCCAGTACTTC.

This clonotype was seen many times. The CDR3 region is CASTVGQSSYNEQFF. CDR3 DNA sequence: TGCGCCAGCACAGTTGGGCAGAGCTCCTACAATGAGCAGTTCTTC. The rearrangement uses TRBV4-1 and TRBJ2-1; D is undetermined. The CDR3 consists of 15 residues. The germline V and J ends were trimmed by 7 bases and 0 bases, with 13 bases remaining between them. From germline, CDR1 is MGHRA and CDR2 YSYEKL.

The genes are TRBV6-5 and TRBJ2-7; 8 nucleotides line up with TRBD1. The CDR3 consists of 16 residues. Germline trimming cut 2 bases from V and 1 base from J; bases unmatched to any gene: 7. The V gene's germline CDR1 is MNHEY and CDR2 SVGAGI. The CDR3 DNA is TGTGCCAGCAGTTACGATCAGGGGGCCCATTCCTACGAGCAGTACTTC. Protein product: CASSYDQGAHSYEQYF.

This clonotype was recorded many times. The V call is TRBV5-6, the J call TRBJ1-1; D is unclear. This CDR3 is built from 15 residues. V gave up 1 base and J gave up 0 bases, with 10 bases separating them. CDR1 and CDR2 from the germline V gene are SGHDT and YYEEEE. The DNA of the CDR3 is TGTGCCAGCAGCTTGATGGGAGGGATGAACACTGAAGCTTTCTTT. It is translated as CASSLMGGMNTEAFF. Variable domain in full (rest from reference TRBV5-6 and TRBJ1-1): DAGVTQSPTHLIKTRGQQVTLRCSPKSGHDTVSWYQQALGQGPQFIFQYYEEEERQRGNFPDRFSGHQFPNYSSELNVNALLLGDSALYLCASSLMGGMNTEAFFGQGTRLTVV.

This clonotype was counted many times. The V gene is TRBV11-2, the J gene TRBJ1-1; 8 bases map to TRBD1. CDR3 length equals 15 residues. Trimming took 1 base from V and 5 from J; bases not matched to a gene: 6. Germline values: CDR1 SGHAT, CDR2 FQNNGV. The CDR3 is CASSLVPGGWTEAFF. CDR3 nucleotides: TGTGCCAGCAGCTTAGTACCAGGGGGCTGGACTGAAGCTTTCTTT.

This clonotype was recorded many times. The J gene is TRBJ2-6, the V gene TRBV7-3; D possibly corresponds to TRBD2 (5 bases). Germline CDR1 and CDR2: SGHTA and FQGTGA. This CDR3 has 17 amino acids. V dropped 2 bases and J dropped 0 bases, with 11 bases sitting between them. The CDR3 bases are TGTGCCAGCAGCTTAGTCGGACTCAGCTCTGGGGCCAACGTCCTGACTTTC. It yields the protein CASSLVGLSSGANVLTF.

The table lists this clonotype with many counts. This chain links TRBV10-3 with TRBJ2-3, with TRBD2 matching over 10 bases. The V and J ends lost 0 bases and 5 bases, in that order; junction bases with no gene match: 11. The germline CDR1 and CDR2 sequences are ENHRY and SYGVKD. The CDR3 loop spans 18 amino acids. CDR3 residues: CAISESRRAGGPIDTQYF. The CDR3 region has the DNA TGTGCCATCAGTGAGTCGAGGCGAGCGGGAGGGCCGATAGATACGCAGTATTTT.

For the CDR3, the DNA is TGCGCCAGCAGCTCGGACGGATCCTACAATGAGCAGTTCTTC. Translation: CASSSDGSYNEQFF. This chain connects TRBV5-1 to TRBJ2-1; no clear D gene. The germline V gene encodes CDR1 SGHRS and CDR2 YFSETQ. Trimming stripped 3 bases from V and 1 base from J, with 8 bases between. The CDR3 extends over 14 amino acids.

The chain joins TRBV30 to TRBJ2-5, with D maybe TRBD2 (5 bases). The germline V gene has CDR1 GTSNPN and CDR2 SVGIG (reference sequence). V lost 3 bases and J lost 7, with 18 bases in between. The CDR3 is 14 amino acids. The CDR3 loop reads CAWSPPPRGGTQYF. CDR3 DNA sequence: TGTGCCTGGAGCCCCCCCCCACGCGGAGGGACCCAGTACTTC. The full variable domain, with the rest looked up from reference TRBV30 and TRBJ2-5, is SQTIHQWPATLVQPVGSPLSLECTVEGTSNPNLYWYRQAAGRGLQLLFYSVGIGQISSEVPQNLSASRPQDRQFILSSKKLLLSDSGFYLCAWSPPPRGGTQYFGPGTRLLVL.

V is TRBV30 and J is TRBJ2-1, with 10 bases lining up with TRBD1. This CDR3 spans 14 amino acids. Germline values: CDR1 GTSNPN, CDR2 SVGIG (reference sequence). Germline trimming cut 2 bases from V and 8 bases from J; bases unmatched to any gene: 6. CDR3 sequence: CAWSQDRGVDEQFF. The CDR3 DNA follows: TGTGCCTGGAGTCAGGACAGGGGGGTCGATGAGCAGTTCTTC.

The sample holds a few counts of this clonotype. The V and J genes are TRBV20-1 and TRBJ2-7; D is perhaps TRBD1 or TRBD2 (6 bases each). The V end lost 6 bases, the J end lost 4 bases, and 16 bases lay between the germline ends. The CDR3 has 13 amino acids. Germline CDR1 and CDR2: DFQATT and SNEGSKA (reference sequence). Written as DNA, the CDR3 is TGCAGTGCAACTCCAGGGGACTCTTACGAGCAGTACTTC. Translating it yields CSATPGDSYEQYF.

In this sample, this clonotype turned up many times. The CDR3, as DNA: TGTGCCAGCAGCCTCACTGGACTAGCGGGGCACAATGAGCAGTTCTTC. Residues: CASSLTGLAGHNEQFF. V is TRBV12-3 or TRBV12-4 and J is TRBJ2-1; TRBD2 agrees at 12 bases. The CDR3 is 16 residues long. Losses at the gene ends were 6 bases for V and 5 bases for J; bases not matched to a gene: 8.

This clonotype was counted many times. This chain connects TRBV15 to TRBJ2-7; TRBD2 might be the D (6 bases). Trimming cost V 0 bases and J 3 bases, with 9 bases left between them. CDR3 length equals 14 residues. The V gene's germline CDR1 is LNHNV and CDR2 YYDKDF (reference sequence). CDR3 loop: CATSREGGNYEQYF. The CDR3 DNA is TGTGCCACCAGCAGAGAGGGGGGAAACTACGAGCAGTACTTC.

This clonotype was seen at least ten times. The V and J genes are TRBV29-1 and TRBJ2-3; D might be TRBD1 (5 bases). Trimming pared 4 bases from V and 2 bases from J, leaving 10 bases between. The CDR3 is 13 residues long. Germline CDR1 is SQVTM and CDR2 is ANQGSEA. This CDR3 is CSVGQGTTDTQYF. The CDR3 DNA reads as TGCAGCGTTGGCCAGGGTACCACAGATACGCAGTATTTT.

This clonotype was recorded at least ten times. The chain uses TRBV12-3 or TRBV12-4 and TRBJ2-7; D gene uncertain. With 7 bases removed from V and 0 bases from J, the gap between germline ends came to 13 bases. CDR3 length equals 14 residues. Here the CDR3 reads CASNRDGSSYEQYF. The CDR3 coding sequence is TGTGCCAGCAACCGCGACGGAAGCTCCTACGAGCAGTACTTC.

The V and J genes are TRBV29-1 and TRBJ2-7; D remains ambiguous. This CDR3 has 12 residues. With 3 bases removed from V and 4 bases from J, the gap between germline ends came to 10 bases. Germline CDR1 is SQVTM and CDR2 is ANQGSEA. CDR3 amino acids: CSVEGRRYEQYF. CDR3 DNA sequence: TGCAGCGTTGAGGGCAGACGGTACGAGCAGTACTTC.

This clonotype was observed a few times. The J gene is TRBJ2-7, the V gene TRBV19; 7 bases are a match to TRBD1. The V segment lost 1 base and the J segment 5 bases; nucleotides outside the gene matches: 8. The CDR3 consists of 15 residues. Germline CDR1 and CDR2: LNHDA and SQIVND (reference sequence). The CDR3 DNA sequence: TGTGCCAGTAGTATAGCTCCAGGGGGTGGCGACGAGCAGTACTTC. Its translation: CASSIAPGGGDEQYF.

The CDR3: CASSVLVLGTQYF. CDR3 sequence (DNA): TGTGCCAGCAGTGTCCTGGTCTTGGGGACCCAGTACTTC. This chain links TRBV12-3 or TRBV12-4 with TRBJ2-5, with no clear D. Trimming stripped 5 bases from V and 7 bases from J, with 14 bases between. The CDR3 consists of 13 residues.

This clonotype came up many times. CDR3: CASSESGREKAFF. CDR3 DNA sequence: TGTGCCAGCAGTGAATCGGGGCGGGAAAAAGCTTTCTTT. This chain uses TRBV25-1 with TRBJ1-1, with a possible D match to TRBD1 (5 bases). Trimming cost V 1 base and J 9 bases, with 12 bases left between them. The length of the CDR3 is 13 residues. Germline V gene data show CDR1 as MGHDK and CDR2 as SYGVNS.

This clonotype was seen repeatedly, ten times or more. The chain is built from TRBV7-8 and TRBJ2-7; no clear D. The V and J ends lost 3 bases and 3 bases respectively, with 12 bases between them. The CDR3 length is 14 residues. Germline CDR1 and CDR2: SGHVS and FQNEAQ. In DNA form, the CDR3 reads TGTGCCAGCAGCTTTGGCCGGAGCCTCTACGAGCAGTACTTC. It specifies CASSFGRSLYEQYF.

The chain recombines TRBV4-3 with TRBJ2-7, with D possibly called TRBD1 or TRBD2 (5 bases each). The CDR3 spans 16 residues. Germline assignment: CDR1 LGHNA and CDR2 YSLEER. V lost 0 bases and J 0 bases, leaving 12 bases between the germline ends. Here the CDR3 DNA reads TGCGCCAGCAGCCAAGATTGGGAAGGGACCTCCTACGAGCAGTACTTC. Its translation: CASSQDWEGTSYEQYF.

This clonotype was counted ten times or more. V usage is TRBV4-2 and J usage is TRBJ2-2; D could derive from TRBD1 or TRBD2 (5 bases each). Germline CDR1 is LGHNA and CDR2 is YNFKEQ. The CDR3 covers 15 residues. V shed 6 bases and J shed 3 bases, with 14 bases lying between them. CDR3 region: CASSPGGDHTGELFF. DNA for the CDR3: TGTGCCAGCAGTCCTGGGGGAGATCACACCGGGGAGCTGTTTTTT.

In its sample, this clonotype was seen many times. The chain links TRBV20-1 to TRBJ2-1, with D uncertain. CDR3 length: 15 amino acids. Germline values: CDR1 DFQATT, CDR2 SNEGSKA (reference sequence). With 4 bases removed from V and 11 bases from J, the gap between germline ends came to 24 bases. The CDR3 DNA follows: TGCAGTGCTACGACGCCGGGTCTCTCTTCTATGAAGCAGTTCTTC. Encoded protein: CSATTPGLSSMKQFF.